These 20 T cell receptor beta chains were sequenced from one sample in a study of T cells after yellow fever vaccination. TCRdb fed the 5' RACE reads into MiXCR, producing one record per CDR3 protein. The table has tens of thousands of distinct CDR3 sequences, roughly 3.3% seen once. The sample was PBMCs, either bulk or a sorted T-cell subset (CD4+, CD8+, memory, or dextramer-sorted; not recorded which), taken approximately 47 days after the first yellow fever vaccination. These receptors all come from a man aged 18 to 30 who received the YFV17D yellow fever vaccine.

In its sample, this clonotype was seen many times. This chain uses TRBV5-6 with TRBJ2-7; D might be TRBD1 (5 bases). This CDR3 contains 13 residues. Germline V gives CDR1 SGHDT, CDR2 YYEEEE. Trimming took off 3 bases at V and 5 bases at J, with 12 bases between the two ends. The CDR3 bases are TGTGCCAGCAGCTCTACTTGGGGCGACGAGCAGTACGTC. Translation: CASSSTWGDEQYV.

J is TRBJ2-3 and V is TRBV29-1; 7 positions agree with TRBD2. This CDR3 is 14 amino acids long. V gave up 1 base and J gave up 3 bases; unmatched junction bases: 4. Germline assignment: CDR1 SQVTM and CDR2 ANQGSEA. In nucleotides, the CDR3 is TGCAGCGTTGAAGGTTCGCGGGGGACAGATACGCAGTATTTT. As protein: CSVEGSRGTDTQYF.

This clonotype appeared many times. CDR3 residues: CASSLGGRPYGYTF. In nucleotides, the CDR3 is TGCGCCAGCAGCTTAGGGGGGCGCCCCTATGGCTACACCTTC. J is TRBJ1-2 and V is TRBV5-1; tentative D call: TRBD1 (6 bases). The V and J ends lost 2 bases and 4 bases respectively, with 12 bases between them. CDR1 SGHRS and CDR2 YFSETQ come from the germline V gene. The CDR3 has 14 amino acids. Looking up the rest from reference TRBV5-1 and TRBJ1-2 gives the full variable domain: KAGVTQTPRYLIKTRGQQVTLSCSPISGHRSVSWYQQTPGQGLQFLFEYFSETQRNKGNFPGRFSGRQFSNSRSEMNVSTLELGDSALYLCASSLGGRPYGYTFGSGTRLTVV.

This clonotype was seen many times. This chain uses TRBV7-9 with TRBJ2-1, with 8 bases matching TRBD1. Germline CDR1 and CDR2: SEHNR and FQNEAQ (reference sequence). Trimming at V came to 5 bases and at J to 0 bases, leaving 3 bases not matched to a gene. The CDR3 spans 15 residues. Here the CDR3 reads CASSRGQASYNEQFF. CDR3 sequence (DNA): TGTGCCAGCAGCCGGGGACAGGCCTCCTACAATGAGCAGTTCTTC.

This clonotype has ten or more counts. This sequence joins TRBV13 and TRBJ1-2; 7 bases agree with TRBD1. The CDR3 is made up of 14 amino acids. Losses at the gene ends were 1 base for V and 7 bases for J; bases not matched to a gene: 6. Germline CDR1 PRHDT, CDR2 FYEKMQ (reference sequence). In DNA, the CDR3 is TGTGCCAGCAGCTTAGCCGGGACAGTCGGTGGCTACACCTTC. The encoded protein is CASSLAGTVGGYTF.

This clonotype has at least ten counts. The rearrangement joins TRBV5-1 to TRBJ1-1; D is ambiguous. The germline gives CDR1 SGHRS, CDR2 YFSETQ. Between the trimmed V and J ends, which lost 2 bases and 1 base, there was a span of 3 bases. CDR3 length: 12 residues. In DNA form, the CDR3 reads TGCGCCAGCAGCTTTGGGAACACTGAAGCTTTCTTT. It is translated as CASSFGNTEAFF. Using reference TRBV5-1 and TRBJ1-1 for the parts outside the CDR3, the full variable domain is KAGVTQTPRYLIKTRGQQVTLSCSPISGHRSVSWYQQTPGQGLQFLFEYFSETQRNKGNFPGRFSGRQFSNSRSEMNVSTLELGDSALYLCASSFGNTEAFFGQGTRLTVV.

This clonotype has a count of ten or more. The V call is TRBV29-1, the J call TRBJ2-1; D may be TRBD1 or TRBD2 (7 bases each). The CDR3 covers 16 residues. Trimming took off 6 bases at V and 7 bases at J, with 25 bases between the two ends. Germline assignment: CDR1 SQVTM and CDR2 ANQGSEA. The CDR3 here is CSVDRWGGGIENEQFF. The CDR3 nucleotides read TGCAGCGTCGACAGGTGGGGAGGGGGCATCGAGAATGAGCAGTTCTTC.

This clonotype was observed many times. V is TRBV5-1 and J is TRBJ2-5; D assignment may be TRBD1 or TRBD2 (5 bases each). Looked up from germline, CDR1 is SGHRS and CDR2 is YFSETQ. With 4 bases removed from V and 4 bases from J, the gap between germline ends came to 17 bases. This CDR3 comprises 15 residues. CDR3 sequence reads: CASSTRGDLLETQYF. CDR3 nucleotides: TGCGCCAGCAGCACCCGAGGGGACCTTTTAGAGACCCAGTACTTC. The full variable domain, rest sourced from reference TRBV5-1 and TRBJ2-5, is KAGVTQTPRYLIKTRGQQVTLSCSPISGHRSVSWYQQTPGQGLQFLFEYFSETQRNKGNFPGRFSGRQFSNSRSEMNVSTLELGDSALYLCASSTRGDLLETQYFGPGTRLLVL.

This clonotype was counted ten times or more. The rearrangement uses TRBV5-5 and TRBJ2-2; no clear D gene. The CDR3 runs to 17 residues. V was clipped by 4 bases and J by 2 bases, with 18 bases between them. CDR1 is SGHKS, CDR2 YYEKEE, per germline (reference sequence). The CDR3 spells CASSPLSGATNTGELFF. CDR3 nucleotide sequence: TGTGCCAGCAGCCCTCTCTCAGGTGCAACTAACACCGGGGAGCTGTTTTTT.

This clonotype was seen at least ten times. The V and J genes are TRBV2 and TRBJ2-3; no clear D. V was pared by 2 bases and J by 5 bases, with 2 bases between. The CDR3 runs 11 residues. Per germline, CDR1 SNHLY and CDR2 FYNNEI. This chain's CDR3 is CASSEQDTQYF. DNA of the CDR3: TGTGCCAGCAGTGAACAAGATACGCAGTATTTT.

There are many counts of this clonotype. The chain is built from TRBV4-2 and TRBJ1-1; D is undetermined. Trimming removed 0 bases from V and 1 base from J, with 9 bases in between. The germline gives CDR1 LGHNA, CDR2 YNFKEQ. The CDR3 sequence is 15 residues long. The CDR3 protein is CASSQDGVRNTEAFF. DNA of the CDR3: TGTGCCAGCAGCCAAGATGGAGTGAGGAACACTGAAGCTTTCTTT.

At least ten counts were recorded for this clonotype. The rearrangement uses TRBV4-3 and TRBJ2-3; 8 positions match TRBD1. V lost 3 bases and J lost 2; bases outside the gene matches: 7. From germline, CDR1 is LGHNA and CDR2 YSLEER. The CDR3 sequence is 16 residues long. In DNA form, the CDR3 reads TGCGCCAGCAGCCATATTATCAGGGGGCACACAGATACGCAGTATTTT. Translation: CASSHIIRGHTDTQYF.

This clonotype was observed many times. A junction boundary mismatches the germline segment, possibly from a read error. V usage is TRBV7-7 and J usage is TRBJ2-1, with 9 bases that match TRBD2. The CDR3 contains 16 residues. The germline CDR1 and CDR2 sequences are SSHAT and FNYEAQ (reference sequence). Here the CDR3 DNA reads TGTGCTAGCAGCGACCTTGCGGCGGGGGGGAGCAATGAGCAGTTCTTC. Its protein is CASSDLAAGGSNEQFF.

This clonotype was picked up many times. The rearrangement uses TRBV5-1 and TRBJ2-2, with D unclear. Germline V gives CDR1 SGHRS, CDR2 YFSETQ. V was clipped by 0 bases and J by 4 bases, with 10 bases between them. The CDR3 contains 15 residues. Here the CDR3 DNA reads TGCGCCAGCAGCTTGGCCCCCAGTCCCACCGGGGAGCTGTTTTTT. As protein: CASSLAPSPTGELFF.

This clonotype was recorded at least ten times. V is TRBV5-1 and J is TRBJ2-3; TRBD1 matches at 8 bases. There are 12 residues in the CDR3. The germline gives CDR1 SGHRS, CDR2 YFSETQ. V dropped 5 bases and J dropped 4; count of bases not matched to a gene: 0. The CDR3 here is CASRQGADTQYF. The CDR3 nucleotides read TGCGCCAGCAGACAGGGGGCAGATACGCAGTATTTT.

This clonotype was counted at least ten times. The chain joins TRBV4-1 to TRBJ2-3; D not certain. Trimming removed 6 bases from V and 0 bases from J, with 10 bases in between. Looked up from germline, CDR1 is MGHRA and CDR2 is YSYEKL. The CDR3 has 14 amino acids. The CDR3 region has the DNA TGCGCCAGCAGAGACCCCTCTAGCACAGATACGCAGTATTTT. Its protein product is CASRDPSSTDTQYF.

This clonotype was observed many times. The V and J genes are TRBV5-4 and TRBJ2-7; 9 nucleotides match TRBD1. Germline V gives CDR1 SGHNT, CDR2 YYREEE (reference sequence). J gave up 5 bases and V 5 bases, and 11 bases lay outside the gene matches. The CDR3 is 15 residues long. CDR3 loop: CASRRGPGQGNEQYF. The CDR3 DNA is TGTGCCAGCAGAAGGGGACCGGGACAGGGTAACGAGCAGTACTTC. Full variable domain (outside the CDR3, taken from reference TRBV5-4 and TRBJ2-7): ETGVTQSPTHLIKTRGQQVTLRCSSQSGHNTVSWYQQALGQGPQFIFQYYREEENGRGNFPPRFSGLQFPNYSSELNVNALELDDSALYLCASRRGPGQGNEQYFGPGTRLTVT.

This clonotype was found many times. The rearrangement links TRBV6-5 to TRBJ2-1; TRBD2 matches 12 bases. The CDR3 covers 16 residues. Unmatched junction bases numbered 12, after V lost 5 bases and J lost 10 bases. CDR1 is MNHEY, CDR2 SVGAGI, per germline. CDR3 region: CASSTTLAGGLGEQFF. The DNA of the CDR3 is TGTGCCAGCAGTACCACCCTAGCGGGGGGGCTCGGAGAGCAGTTCTTC.

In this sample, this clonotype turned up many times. CDR3 in DNA: TGTGCCAGCAGTTTGCGGGCTAGCGGTCTACGGGAGACCCAGTACTTC. It specifies CASSLRASGLRETQYF. The chain couples TRBV27 to TRBJ2-5; 7 bases match TRBD2. CDR1 is MNHEY and CDR2 is SMNVEV in the germline V gene (reference sequence). With V trimmed by 3 bases and J by 5 bases, 12 bases remained unmatched. CDR3 size: 16 residues.

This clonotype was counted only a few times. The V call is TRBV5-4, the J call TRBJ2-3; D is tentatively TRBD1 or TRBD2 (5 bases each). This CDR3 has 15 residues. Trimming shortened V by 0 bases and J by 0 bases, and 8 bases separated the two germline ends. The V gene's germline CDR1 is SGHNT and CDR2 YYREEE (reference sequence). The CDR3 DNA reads TGTGCCAGCAGCTTGGGGGGACCTAGCACAGATACGCAGTATTTT. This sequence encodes CASSLGGPSTDTQYF.